This passage covers 9 T cell receptor beta chains from one sample sequenced in a study of Graves' ophthalmopathy and Graves' hyperthyroidism. The sequenced template was RNA, covering the TCR beta CDR3 region. Second-round multiplex PCR followed a first-round RT-PCR using HTBI primers. TCRdb processed the multiplex PCR reads anew with MiXCR; each CDR3 protein has one entry. The data contain over a million distinct CDR3 sequences, about two fifths of them seen just once; the ten biggest clones take up around 10%. The sample was peripheral blood or thyroid tissue (not recorded which). The receptors here all came from an adult man with Graves' hyperthyroidism.

This clonotype appeared many times. The rearrangement uses TRBV4-3 and TRBJ2-7, with D unclear. The length of the CDR3 is 14 residues. The germline CDR1 and CDR2 sequences are LGHNA and YSLEER. V was trimmed by 2 bases and J by 4 bases, leaving 12 bases between them. The CDR3 spells CASSQPPELYEQYF. CDR3 nucleotide sequence: TGCGCCAGCAGCCAACCGCCAGAACTATACGAGCAGTACTTC.

This clonotype was detected many times. The chain is built from TRBV7-8 and TRBJ1-3; D not certain. Trimming stripped 1 base from V and 0 bases from J, with 7 bases between. Germline V gene lookup returns CDR1 SGHVS and CDR2 FQNEAQ. There are 15 residues in the CDR3. Written as DNA, the CDR3 is TGTGCCAGCAGCTTAGGTGTTTCCTCTGGAAACACCATATATTTT. Translating it yields CASSLGVSSGNTIYF. Combining the CDR3 with reference TRBV7-8 and TRBJ1-3 gives the whole variable domain GAGVSQSPRYKVAKRGQDVALRCDPISGHVSLFWYQQALGQGPEFLTYFQNEAQLDKSGLPSDRFFAERPEGSVSTLKIQRTQQEDSAVYLCASSLGVSSGNTIYFGEGSWLTVV.

Ten or more counts support this clonotype. The genes are TRBV7-7 and TRBJ2-5; the D call may be TRBD1 or TRBD2 (5 bases each). CDR1 is SSHAT and CDR2 is FNYEAQ in the germline V gene (reference sequence). V was shortened by 4 bases and J by 5 bases, with 17 bases between the two germline ends. The CDR3 runs to 15 residues. The CDR3 spells CASSSKEDIRETQYF. As DNA, the CDR3 is TGTGCCAGCAGCTCAAAGGAGGACATCCGGGAGACCCAGTACTTC.

This clonotype appeared many times. V and J are TRBV29-1 and TRBJ1-1; D might be TRBD1 (5 bases). Germline values: CDR1 SQVTM, CDR2 ANQGSEA. The CDR3 has 13 amino acids. The V end lost 1 base, the J end lost 8 bases, and 14 bases lay between the germline ends. CDR3 in DNA: TGCAGCGTTGAAGCTCACGACAGTAGGGAAGCTTTCTTT. As protein: CSVEAHDSREAFF.

The chain uses TRBV15 and TRBJ1-4; 8 bases agree with TRBD1. Germline assignment: CDR1 LNHNV and CDR2 YYDKDF (reference sequence). The trim removed 3 bases at V and 5 bases at J, leaving 5 bases unmatched. The CDR3 has 15 residues. CDR3 DNA sequence: TGTGCCACCAGCAGGGAAAGACAGGGGAATGAAAAACTGTTTTTT. As protein: CATSRERQGNEKLFF.

This chain uses TRBV7-9 with TRBJ1-6; D is uncertain. The CDR3 length is 12 residues. Germline lookup yields CDR1 SEHNR and CDR2 FQNEAQ (reference sequence). Deletions cut 0 bases from V and 9 bases from J, with 3 bases between. DNA of the CDR3: TGTGCCAGCAGCTTAGCAAGTTCACCCCTCCACTTT. Its translation: CASSLASSPLHF.

The chain combines TRBV20-1 with TRBJ2-5; D might be TRBD1 (6 bases). V was clipped by 6 bases and J by 5 bases, with 19 bases between them. The CDR3 length is 14 residues. From germline, CDR1 is DFQATT and CDR2 SNEGSKA (reference sequence). The chain's CDR3 is CSAPTLQGTETQYF. CDR3 nucleotide sequence: TGCAGTGCCCCAACTCTTCAGGGGACGGAGACCCAGTACTTC.

The J gene is TRBJ2-3, the V gene TRBV20-1; D may be TRBD2 (5 bases). V lost 0 bases and J lost 0, with 10 bases in between. The CDR3 sequence is 15 residues long. Looked up from germline, CDR1 is DFQATT and CDR2 is SNEGSKA (reference sequence). CDR3 loop: CSARDLRASTDTQYF. Here the CDR3 DNA reads TGCAGTGCTAGAGATCTGCGGGCTAGCACAGATACGCAGTATTTT.

Worth noting for this clonotype: One junction end disagrees with the germline gene, perhaps due to a read error. This chain uses TRBV11-1 with TRBJ1-1, with TRBD1 as a possible D gene (6 bases). Germline CDR1 is SGHAT and CDR2 is FQDESV (reference sequence). The CDR3 is made up of 15 amino acids. DNA of the CDR3: TGTGCCAACAGCCCGTCGACAGGCAAGAACACTGAAGCTTTCTTT. Its protein is CANSPSTGKNTEAFF.